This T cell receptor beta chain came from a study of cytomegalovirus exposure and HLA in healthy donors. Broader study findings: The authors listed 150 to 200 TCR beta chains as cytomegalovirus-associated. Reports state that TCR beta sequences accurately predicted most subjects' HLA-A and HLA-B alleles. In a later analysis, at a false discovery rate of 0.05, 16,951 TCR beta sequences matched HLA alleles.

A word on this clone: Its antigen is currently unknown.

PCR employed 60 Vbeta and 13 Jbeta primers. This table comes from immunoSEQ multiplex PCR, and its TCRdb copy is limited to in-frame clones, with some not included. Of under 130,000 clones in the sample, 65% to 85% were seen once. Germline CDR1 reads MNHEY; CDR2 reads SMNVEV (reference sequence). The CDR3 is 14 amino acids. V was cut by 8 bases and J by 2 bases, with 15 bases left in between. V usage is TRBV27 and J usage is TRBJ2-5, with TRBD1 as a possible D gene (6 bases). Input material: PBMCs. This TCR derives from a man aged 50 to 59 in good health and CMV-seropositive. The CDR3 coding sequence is TGTGCCAGCCCGAGCAGGGGATTTCAAGAGACCCAGTACTTC. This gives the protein CASPSRGFQETQYF.